This TCR beta chain emerged from a study of monozygotic twins with inflammatory bowel disease. Regarding the study as a whole: Sharing of clonotypes with others was lower in IBD patients than in healthy twins, and this was especially so with disease activity. Extra variability in the repertoires of patients may have come from differing immunosuppressive treatments.

Via template switching, UMIs carrying a 6-nucleotide sample barcode were introduced. TCRdb re-called the 5' RACE reads; one entry per CDR3 protein, DNA not given. The sample has approximately 110,000 distinct CDR3 sequences, and its top ten clones hold roughly 12%. The CDR3 spans 13 residues. The germline V gene encodes CDR1 SGHAT and CDR2 FQNNGV. Worth noting for this clonotype: As yet, its antigen is unknown.

Total RNA was isolated from whole blood without T cell sorting. This TCR came from a human donor with ulcerative colitis or Crohn's disease, or a healthy co-twin of an affected twin (not recorded which). The sequenced material came from blood. The chain has TRBV11-2 and TRBJ2-5; without DNA, the TCRdb call of TRBD1 cannot be checked. The CDR3: CASSYGGGETQYF.